The 29 T cell receptor beta chains below come from one sample, sequenced in a study of T cell responses to AZD1222 COVID-19 vaccine. Repertoires were generated with immunoSEQ multiplex PCR, while TCRdb's copy carries only in-frame clones and drops some. The sample carries more than 150,000 clones, roughly 91% recorded once. The sample consisted of peripheral blood, taken 28 days after the second AZD1222 dose. The receptors come from an adult who received the AZD1222 COVID-19 vaccine.

This clone was recorded once. The rearrangement links TRBV20-1 to TRBJ2-7; 15 nucleotides agree with TRBD2. The V and J ends lost 3 bases and 4 bases, in that order; junction bases with no gene match: 7. The CDR3 contains 16 residues. Per germline, CDR1 DFQATT and CDR2 SNEGSKA (reference sequence). The CDR3 nucleotides are TGCAGTGCTAGTCCGGGACTAGCGGGGGGACCGTACGAGCAGTACTTC. It codes for CSASPGLAGGPYEQYF.

The chain combines TRBV21-1 with TRBJ1-1; the listed D gene, TRBD1, was not tested against the DNA. TRBV21-1 is marked as a pseudogene. The CDR3 runs 14 residues. CDR3 in amino acids: CASSDQGCKTEAFF. In nucleotides, the CDR3 is TGTGCCAGCAGCGATCAGGGGTGTAAGACTGAAGCTTTCTTT.

The V and J genes are TRBV11-2 and TRBJ1-4; D gene ambiguous. Trimming stripped 1 base from V and 8 bases from J, with 14 bases between. Germline lookup yields CDR1 SGHAT and CDR2 FQNNGV. This CDR3 is 15 amino acids long. The CDR3 DNA reads as TGTGCCAGCAGCTTAGCGACAAACCAAAGGGAAAAACTGTTTTTT. This sequence encodes CASSLATNQREKLFF.

The chain employs TRBV7-2 and TRBJ2-7, with D tentatively TRBD1 (6 bases). The length of the CDR3 is 14 residues. Germline assignment: CDR1 SGHTA and CDR2 FQGNSA. V lost 5 bases and J lost 1, with 12 bases in between. The CDR3 loop is CASSAGQSSYEQYF. For the CDR3, the DNA is TGTGCCAGCAGCGCCGGACAGTCTTCCTACGAGCAGTACTTC.

The chain links TRBV4-3 to TRBJ1-5; unclear D gene. The CDR3 totals 18 residues. Germline V gene sequence: CDR1 LGHNA, CDR2 YSLEER. V was clipped by 0 bases and J by 0 bases, with 15 bases between them. The CDR3 region is CASSQESPGSYSNQPQHF. In DNA, the CDR3 is TGCGCCAGCAGCCAAGAGTCCCCCGGTTCGTATAGCAATCAGCCCCAGCATTTT.

In nucleotides, the CDR3 is TGTGCCAGCAGCTTAGAGGGGTGGACAGGCAATCAGCCCCAGCATTTT. It translates to CASSLEGWTGNQPQHF. V is TRBV7-8 and J is TRBJ1-5; D might be TRBD1 (6 bases). There are 16 residues in the CDR3. Germline V gene sequence: CDR1 SGHVS, CDR2 FQNEAQ. The V end was cut by 1 base, the J end by 2 bases, with 12 bases between.

The rearrangement links TRBV6-5 to TRBJ2-2, with TRBD2 matching over 11 bases. V was pared by 10 bases and J by 8 bases, with 12 bases of the junction left unmatched. This CDR3 is 15 amino acids long. Germline V CDR1 and CDR2: MNHEY, SVGAGI. The CDR3 loop is CATRTSGPVVGELFF. In nucleotides, the CDR3 is TGTGCCACCCGGACTAGCGGGCCCGTAGTTGGGGAGCTGTTTTTT.

The chain links TRBV7-9 to TRBJ1-1, with a possible D match to TRBD1 (6 bases). The CDR3 has 15 amino acids. The V gene's germline CDR1 is SEHNR and CDR2 FQNEAQ (reference sequence). Between the trimmed V and J ends, which lost 1 base and 10 bases, there was a span of 19 bases. CDR3 protein: CASSLVSGVGFRAFF. The CDR3 nucleotides are TGTGCCAGCAGCTTAGTGTCAGGGGTGGGTTTTCGAGCTTTCTTT.

J is TRBJ2-7 and V is TRBV2; D is perhaps TRBD2 (7 bases). CDR1 SNHLY and CDR2 FYNNEI come from the germline V gene. The CDR3 has 16 residues. The V end was cut by 8 bases, the J end by 3 bases, with 23 bases between. CDR3 residues: CASLPEGGGRGYEQYF. Written as DNA, the CDR3 is TGTGCCAGCCTTCCCGAGGGGGGGGGCCGAGGCTACGAGCAGTACTTC.

The V and J genes are TRBV6-2 or TRBV6-3 and TRBJ2-5; weak D call: TRBD2 (6 bases). CDR1 is MNHEY and CDR2 is SVGEGT in the germline V gene. CDR3 length: 15 amino acids. The ends were cut back, 0 bases at V and 5 bases at J, with 13 bases in the middle. For the CDR3, the DNA is TGTGCCAGCAGTTACTCGGGCCTCCGGGGGGAGACCCAGTACTTC. This gives the protein CASSYSGLRGETQYF.

The chain's CDR3 is CATSRGHQETQYF. CDR3 nucleotides: TGTGCCACCAGTCGTGGACACCAAGAGACCCAGTACTTC. The rearrangement joins TRBV24-1 to TRBJ2-5; D call uncertain. This CDR3 is built from 13 residues. V was clipped by 6 bases and J by 0 bases, with 7 bases between them. CDR1 KGHDR and CDR2 SFDVKD come from the germline V gene.

The chain uses TRBV6-5 and TRBJ2-7; D is unclear. Trimming cost V 6 bases and J 2 bases, with 8 bases left between them. CDR1 MNHEY and CDR2 SVGAGI come from the germline V gene. The CDR3 runs to 12 residues. The CDR3 reads CASRDGAYEQYF. The CDR3 DNA follows: TGTGCCAGCAGGGACGGAGCCTACGAGCAGTACTTC.

The chain combines TRBV7-2 with TRBJ1-1; the D gene is possibly TRBD1 (6 bases). The ends were cut back, 4 bases at V and 4 bases at J, with 16 bases in the middle. The CDR3 sequence is 15 residues long. Germline CDR1 reads SGHTA; CDR2 reads FQGNSA. The CDR3 spells CASSSPPTGITEAFF. CDR3 DNA: TGTGCCAGCAGCTCCCCCCCCACAGGGATCACTGAAGCTTTCTTT.

The chain is built from TRBV27 and TRBJ2-3; 9 nucleotides match TRBD2. This CDR3 has 17 amino acids. V was pared by 4 bases and J by 4 bases, with 12 bases of the junction left unmatched. Germline-derived CDR1 and CDR2 are MNHEY and SMNVEV (reference sequence). The CDR3 nucleotides are TGTGCCAGCAGTTCCTATCGGACTAGCGTTAGTGCAGATACGCAGTATTTT. It codes for CASSSYRTSVSADTQYF.

The V and J genes are TRBV7-3 and TRBJ2-2, with 9 bases lining up with TRBD2. Trimming cost V 4 bases and J 2 bases; bases outside gene matches: 8. This CDR3 region has 17 residues. Germline values: CDR1 SGHTA, CDR2 FQGTGA. CDR3 DNA: TGTGCCAGCAGCTCACGGAGACTAGCGGATAACACCGGGGAGCTGTTTTTT. Translation: CASSSRRLADNTGELFF. Full variable domain (outside the CDR3, taken from reference TRBV7-3 and TRBJ2-2): GAGVSQTPSNKVTEKGKYVELRCDPISGHTALYWYRQSLGQGPEFLIYFQGTGAADDSGLPNDRFFAVRPEGSVSTLKIQRTERGDSAVYLCASSSRRLADNTGELFFGEGSRLTVL.

The chain links TRBV25-1 to TRBJ1-1; 7 bases align to TRBD1. The CDR3 is 15 amino acids. Trimming at V came to 5 bases and at J to 0 bases, leaving 6 bases not matched to a gene. The germline V gene encodes CDR1 MGHDK and CDR2 SYGVNS. CDR3 sequence: CASSWSGGLNTEAFF. DNA of the CDR3: TGTGCCAGCAGTTGGTCAGGGGGACTGAACACTGAAGCTTTCTTT.

V usage is TRBV14 and J usage is TRBJ1-4; weak D call: TRBD1 (6 bases). The V and J ends lost 4 bases and 0 bases respectively, with 9 bases between them. The CDR3 extends over 15 amino acids. Germline loops: CDR1 SGHDN, CDR2 FVKESK. CDR3 amino acids: CASSPPGATNEKLFF. CDR3 bases: TGTGCCAGCAGCCCTCCAGGGGCAACTAATGAAAAACTGTTTTTT.

The chain is built from TRBV6-5 and TRBJ2-3, with TRBD2 matching 8 bases. This CDR3 spans 14 amino acids. The germline gives CDR1 MNHEY, CDR2 SVGAGI. Unmatched junction bases numbered 5, after V lost 8 bases and J lost 1 base. This CDR3 reads CASRREGRTDTQYF. For the CDR3, the DNA is TGTGCCAGCCGCCGGGAGGGCCGCACAGATACGCAGTATTTT.

The chain has TRBV7-3 and TRBJ1-3; TRBD1 matches 8 bases. Germline V gene lookup returns CDR1 SGHTA and CDR2 FQGTGA. CDR3 length: 15 residues. Trimming removed 5 bases from V and 3 bases from J; junction bases left unmatched: 6. The CDR3 DNA reads as TGTGCCAGCAGCAACGGACAGGGAAGTGGAAACACCATATATTTT. Residues: CASSNGQGSGNTIYF. The whole variable domain, filled in from reference TRBV7-3 and TRBJ1-3, reads GAGVSQTPSNKVTEKGKYVELRCDPISGHTALYWYRQSLGQGPEFLIYFQGTGAADDSGLPNDRFFAVRPEGSVSTLKIQRTERGDSAVYLCASSNGQGSGNTIYFGEGSWLTVV.

The chain recombines TRBV4-3 with TRBJ2-1; tentatively, D is TRBD1 or TRBD2 (5 bases each). The germline V gene has CDR1 LGHNA and CDR2 YSLEER. The CDR3 contains 16 residues. V lost 1 base and J 5 bases, leaving 15 bases between the germline ends. Written as DNA, the CDR3 is TGCGCCAGCAGCCAAGTTACGGGGCGAGTGGACAATGAGCAGTTCTTC. Protein: CASSQVTGRVDNEQFF.

The rearrangement links TRBV6-5 to TRBJ1-2; 7 bases line up with TRBD1. Germline trimming cut 2 bases from V and 2 bases from J; bases unmatched to any gene: 2. The CDR3 has 14 residues. Germline CDR1 and CDR2: MNHEY and SVGAGI. CDR3 nucleotides: TGTGCCAGCAGTTACGCAGGGGGAAACTATGGCTACACCTTC. Its protein is CASSYAGGNYGYTF.

This chain connects TRBV5-4 to TRBJ1-2; the match to TRBD1 covers 9 bases. After removal of 5 bases from V and 4 bases from J, the junction contained 6 bases not matched to a gene. Germline V gives CDR1 SGHNT, CDR2 YYREEE (reference sequence). The CDR3 loop spans 14 amino acids. CDR3 in DNA: TGTGCCAGCAGAGGACAGGGGACGATCTATGGCTACACCTTC. This sequence encodes CASRGQGTIYGYTF.

The chain employs TRBV25-1 and TRBJ2-7; D is unresolved. The CDR3 sequence is 11 residues long. Germline CDR1 and CDR2: MGHDK and SYGVNS. V lost 2 bases and J lost 3, with 2 bases in between. The DNA of the CDR3 is TGTGCCAGCAGTGAAGACTACGAGCAGTACTTC. This encodes CASSEDYEQYF.

The genes are TRBV7-2 and TRBJ2-7, with D tentatively TRBD1 (5 bases). Germline values: CDR1 SGHTA, CDR2 FQGNSA. The ends were cut back, 2 bases at V and 3 bases at J, with 14 bases in the middle. The CDR3 spans 15 residues. The DNA of the CDR3 is TGTGCCAGCAGCTTACGGGTAGGGGTGGACTACGAGCAGTACTTC. It yields the protein CASSLRVGVDYEQYF.

The chain recombines TRBV6-5 with TRBJ2-2, with 11 bases matching TRBD2. The CDR3 loop spans 15 amino acids. CDR1 is MNHEY, CDR2 SVGAGI, per germline. Germline trimming cut 6 bases from V and 7 bases from J; bases unmatched to any gene: 7. Written as DNA, the CDR3 is TGTGCCAGCAGAGACACTAGCGGGAGATTCGGGGAGCTGTTTTTT. As protein: CASRDTSGRFGELFF.

This chain joins TRBV13 and TRBJ2-7, with 12 bases matching TRBD2. The V segment lost 6 bases and the J segment 10 bases; nucleotides outside the gene matches: 10. The CDR3 is made up of 14 amino acids. CDR1 is PRHDT, CDR2 FYEKMQ, per germline (reference sequence). In nucleotides, the CDR3 is TGTGCCAGCAGGGCTAGTCTAGCGGGGGGGAACCAGTACTTC. Amino acid sequence: CASRASLAGGNQYF.

J is TRBJ2-7 and V is TRBV29-1; D remains unclear. The germline CDR1 and CDR2 sequences are SQVTM and ANQGSEA. The CDR3 totals 12 residues. Trimming left V 4 bases short and J 7 bases short, with 14 bases between. CDR3 in DNA: TGCAGCGTTGCGGTCGATTGGGGTGAGCAGTACTTC. The encoded protein is CSVAVDWGEQYF.

The chain couples TRBV28 to TRBJ1-2, with D perhaps matching TRBD1 (5 bases). The CDR3 is 12 amino acids. Germline assignment: CDR1 MDHEN and CDR2 SYDVKM. V was cut by 3 bases and J by 4 bases, with 6 bases left in between. The CDR3 DNA reads as TGTGCCAGCAGTTTTGGGGGCTATGGCTACACCTTC. Protein sequence: CASSFGGYGYTF.

The chain joins TRBV5-6 to TRBJ1-2, with 8 bases fitting TRBD1. V was clipped by 2 bases and J by 8 bases; unmatched bases: 8. Germline V gene sequence: CDR1 SGHDT, CDR2 YYEEEE. The CDR3 runs to 14 residues. The CDR3 spells CASSLQGELRGYTF. The CDR3 nucleotides read TGTGCCAGCAGCTTACAGGGGGAACTACGGGGCTACACCTTC.